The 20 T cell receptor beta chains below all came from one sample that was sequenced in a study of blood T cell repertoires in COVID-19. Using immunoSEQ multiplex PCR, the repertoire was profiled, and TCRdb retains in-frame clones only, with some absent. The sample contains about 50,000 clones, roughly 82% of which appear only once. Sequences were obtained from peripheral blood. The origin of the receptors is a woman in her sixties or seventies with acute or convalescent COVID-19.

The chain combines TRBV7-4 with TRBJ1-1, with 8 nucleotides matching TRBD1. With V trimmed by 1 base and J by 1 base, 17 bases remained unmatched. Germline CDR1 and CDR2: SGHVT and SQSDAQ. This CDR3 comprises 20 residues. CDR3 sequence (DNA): TGTGCCAGCAGCTTAGAAATTTGCCCAGGGGGCGAGATTCGGAACACTGAAGCTTTCTTT. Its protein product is CASSLEICPGGEIRNTEAFF.

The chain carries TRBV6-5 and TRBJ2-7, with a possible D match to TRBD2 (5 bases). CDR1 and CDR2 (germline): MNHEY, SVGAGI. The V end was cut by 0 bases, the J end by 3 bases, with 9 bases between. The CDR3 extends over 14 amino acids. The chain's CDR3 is CASSYSERDYEQYF. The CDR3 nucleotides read TGTGCCAGCAGTTACTCTGAGAGGGACTACGAGCAGTACTTC.

In nucleotides, the CDR3 is TGTGCCAGCAGCTTAAGGGGACTAGCGGGAGCAGATACGCAGTATTTT. Protein: CASSLRGLAGADTQYF. The chain combines TRBV11-2 with TRBJ2-3; 14 positions match TRBD2. Trimming took 2 bases from V and 4 from J; bases not matched to a gene: 2. There are 16 residues in the CDR3. From germline, CDR1 is SGHAT and CDR2 FQNNGV.

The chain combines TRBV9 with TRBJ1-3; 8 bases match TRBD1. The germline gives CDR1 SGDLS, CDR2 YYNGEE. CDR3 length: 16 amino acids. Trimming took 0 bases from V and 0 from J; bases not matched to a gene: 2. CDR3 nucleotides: TGTGCCAGCAGCGTAGAAGGACAGGGCTCTGGAAACACCATATATTTT. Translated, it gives CASSVEGQGSGNTIYF.

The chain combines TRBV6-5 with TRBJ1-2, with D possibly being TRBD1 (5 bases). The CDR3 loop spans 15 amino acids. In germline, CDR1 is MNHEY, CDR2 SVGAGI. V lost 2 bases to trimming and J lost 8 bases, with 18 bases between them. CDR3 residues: CASSYGPGKTSGYTF. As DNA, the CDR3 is TGTGCCAGCAGTTACGGACCAGGGAAAACCTCGGGCTACACCTTC.

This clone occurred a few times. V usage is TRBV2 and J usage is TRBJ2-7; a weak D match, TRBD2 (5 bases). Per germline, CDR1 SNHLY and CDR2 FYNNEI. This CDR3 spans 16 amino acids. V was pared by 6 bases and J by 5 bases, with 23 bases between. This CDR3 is CASRGRAGRWKDEQYF. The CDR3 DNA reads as TGTGCCAGCAGGGGGAGAGCTGGACGGTGGAAGGACGAGCAGTACTTC. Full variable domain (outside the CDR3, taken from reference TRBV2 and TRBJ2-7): EPEVTQTPSHQVTQMGQEVILRCVPISNHLYFYWYRQILGQKVEFLVSFYNNEISEKSEIFDDQFSVERPDGSNFTLKIRSTKLEDSAMYFCASRGRAGRWKDEQYFGPGTRLTVT.

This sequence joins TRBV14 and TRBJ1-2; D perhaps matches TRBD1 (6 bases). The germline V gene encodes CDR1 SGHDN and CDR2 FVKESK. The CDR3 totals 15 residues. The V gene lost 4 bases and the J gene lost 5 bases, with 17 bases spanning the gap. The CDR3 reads CASSRGPLQGYGYTF. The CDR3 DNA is TGTGCCAGCAGCCGGGGGCCACTCCAGGGATATGGCTACACCTTC.

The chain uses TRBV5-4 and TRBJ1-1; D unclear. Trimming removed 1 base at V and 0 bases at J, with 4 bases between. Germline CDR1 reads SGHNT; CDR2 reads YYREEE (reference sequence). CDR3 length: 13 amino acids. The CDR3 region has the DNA TGTGCCAGCAGCTTGTCCGTGAACACTGAAGCTTTCTTT. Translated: CASSLSVNTEAFF. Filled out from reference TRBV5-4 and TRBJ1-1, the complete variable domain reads ETGVTQSPTHLIKTRGQQVTLRCSSQSGHNTVSWYQQALGQGPQFIFQYYREEENGRGNFPPRFSGLQFPNYSSELNVNALELDDSALYLCASSLSVNTEAFFGQGTRLTVV.

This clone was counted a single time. CDR3 sequence (DNA): TGTGCCAGCAGTTTAACCGGGACAGAGTCCTACAATGAGCAGTTCTTC. It translates to CASSLTGTESYNEQFF. The chain combines TRBV28 with TRBJ2-1, with 7 bases that match TRBD1. The CDR3 sequence is 16 residues long. After removal of 2 bases from V and 1 base from J, the junction contained 5 bases not matched to a gene. The V gene's germline CDR1 is MDHEN and CDR2 SYDVKM.

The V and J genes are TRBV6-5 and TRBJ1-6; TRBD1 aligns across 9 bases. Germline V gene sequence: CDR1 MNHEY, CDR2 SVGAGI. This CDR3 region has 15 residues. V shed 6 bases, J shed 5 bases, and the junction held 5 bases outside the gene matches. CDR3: CASSRTGVNNSPLHF. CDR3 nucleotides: TGTGCCAGCAGCAGGACAGGGGTTAATAATTCACCCCTCCACTTT.

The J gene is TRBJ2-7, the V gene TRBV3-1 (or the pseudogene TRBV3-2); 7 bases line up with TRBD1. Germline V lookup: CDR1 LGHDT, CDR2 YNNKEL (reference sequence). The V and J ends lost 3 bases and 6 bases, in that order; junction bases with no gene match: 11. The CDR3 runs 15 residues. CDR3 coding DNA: TGTGCCAGCAGCCATGGAGACAGGGTACGATCCGAGCAGTACTTC. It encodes CASSHGDRVRSEQYF.

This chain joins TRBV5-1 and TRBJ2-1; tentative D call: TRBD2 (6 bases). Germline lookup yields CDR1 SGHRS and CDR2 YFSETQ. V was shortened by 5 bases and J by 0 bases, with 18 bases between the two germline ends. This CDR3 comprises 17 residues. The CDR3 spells CASRHSGGVSSYNEQFF. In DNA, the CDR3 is TGCGCCAGCAGACACTCCGGCGGGGTTAGCTCCTACAATGAGCAGTTCTTC.

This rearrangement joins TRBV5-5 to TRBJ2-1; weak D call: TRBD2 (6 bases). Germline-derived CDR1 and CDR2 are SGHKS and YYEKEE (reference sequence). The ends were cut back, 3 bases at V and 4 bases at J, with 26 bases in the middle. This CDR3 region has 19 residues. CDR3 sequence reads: CASSWDSLPGPDLYNEQFF. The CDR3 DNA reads TGTGCCAGCAGCTGGGACTCTTTACCGGGACCTGACCTTTACAATGAGCAGTTCTTC.

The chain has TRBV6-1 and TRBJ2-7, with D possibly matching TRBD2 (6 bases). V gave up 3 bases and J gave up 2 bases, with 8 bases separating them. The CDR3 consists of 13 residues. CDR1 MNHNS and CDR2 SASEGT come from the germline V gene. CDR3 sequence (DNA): TGTGCCAGCAGTGAGCGGGGACCCTACGAGCAGTACTTC. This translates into CASSERGPYEQYF.

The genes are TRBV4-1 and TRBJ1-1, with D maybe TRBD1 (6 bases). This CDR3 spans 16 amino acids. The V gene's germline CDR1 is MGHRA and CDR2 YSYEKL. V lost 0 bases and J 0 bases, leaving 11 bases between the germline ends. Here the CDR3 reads CASSQEAGAMNTEAFF. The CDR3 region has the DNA TGCGCCAGCAGCCAAGAGGCAGGGGCCATGAACACTGAAGCTTTCTTT.

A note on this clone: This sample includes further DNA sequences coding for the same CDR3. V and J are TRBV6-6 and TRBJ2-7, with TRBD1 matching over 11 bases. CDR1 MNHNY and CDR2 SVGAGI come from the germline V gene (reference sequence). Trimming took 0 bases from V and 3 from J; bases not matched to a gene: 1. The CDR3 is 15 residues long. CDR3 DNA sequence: TGTGCCAGCAGTTACTCCGGGACAGGGGGCTACGAGCAGTACTTC. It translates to CASSYSGTGGYEQYF.

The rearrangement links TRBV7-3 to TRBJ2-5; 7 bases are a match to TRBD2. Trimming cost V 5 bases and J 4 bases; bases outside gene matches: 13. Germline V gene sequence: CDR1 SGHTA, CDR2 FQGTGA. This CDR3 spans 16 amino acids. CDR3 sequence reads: CASSLSGTTLGETQYF. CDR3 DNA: TGTGCCAGCAGCCTTTCCGGGACTACCCTCGGAGAGACCCAGTACTTC.

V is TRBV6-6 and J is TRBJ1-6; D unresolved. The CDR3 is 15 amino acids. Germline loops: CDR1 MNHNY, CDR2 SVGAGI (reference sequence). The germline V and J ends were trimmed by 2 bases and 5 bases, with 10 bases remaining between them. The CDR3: CASSYPRENNSPLHF. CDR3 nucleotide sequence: TGTGCCAGCAGTTACCCGCGGGAAAATAATTCACCCCTCCACTTT.

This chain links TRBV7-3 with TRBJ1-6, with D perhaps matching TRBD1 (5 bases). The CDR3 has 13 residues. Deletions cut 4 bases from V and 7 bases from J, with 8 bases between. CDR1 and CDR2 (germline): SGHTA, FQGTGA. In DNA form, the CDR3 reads TGTGCCAGCAGCTCCGGGGGGAATTCACCCCTCCACTTT. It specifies CASSSGGNSPLHF.

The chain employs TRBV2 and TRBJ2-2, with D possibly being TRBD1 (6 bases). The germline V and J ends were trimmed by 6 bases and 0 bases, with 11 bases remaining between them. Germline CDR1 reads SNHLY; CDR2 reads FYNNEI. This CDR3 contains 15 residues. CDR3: CASRNRETNTGELFF. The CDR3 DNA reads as TGTGCCAGCAGAAACAGGGAAACGAACACCGGGGAGCTGTTTTTT.